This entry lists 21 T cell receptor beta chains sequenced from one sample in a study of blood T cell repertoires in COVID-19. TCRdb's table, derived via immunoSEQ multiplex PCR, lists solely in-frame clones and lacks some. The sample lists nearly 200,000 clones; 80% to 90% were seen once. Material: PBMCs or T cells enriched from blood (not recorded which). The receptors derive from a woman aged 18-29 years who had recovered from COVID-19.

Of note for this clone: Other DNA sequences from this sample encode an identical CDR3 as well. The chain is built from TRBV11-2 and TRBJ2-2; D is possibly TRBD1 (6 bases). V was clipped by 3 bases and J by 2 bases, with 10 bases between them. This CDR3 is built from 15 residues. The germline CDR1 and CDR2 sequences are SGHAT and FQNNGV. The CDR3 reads CASSFGQLNTGELFF. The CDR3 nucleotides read TGTGCCAGCAGCTTTGGACAGCTTAACACCGGGGAGCTGTTTTTT.

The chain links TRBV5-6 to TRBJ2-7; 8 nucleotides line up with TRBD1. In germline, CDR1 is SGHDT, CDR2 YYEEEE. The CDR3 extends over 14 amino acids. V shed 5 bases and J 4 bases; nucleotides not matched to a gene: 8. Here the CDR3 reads CASRFGTGEYEQYF. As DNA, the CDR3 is TGTGCCAGCAGGTTCGGGACAGGAGAGTACGAGCAGTACTTC.

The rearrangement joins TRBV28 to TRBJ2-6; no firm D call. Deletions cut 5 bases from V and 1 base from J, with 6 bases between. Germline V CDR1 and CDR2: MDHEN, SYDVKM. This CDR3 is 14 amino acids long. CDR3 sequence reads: CASSRFSGANVLTF. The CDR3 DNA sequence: TGTGCCAGCAGTCGGTTTTCTGGGGCCAACGTCCTGACTTTC.

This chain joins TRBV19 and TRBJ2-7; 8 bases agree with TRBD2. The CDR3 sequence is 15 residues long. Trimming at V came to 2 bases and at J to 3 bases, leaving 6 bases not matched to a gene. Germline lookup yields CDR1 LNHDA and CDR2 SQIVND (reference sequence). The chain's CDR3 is CASSITQREFYEQYF. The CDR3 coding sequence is TGTGCCAGTAGTATAACCCAGCGGGAGTTCTACGAGCAGTACTTC.

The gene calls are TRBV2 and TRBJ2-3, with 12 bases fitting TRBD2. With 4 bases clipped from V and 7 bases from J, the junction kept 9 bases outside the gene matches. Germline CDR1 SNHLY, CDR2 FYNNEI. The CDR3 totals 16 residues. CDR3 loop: CASSGPSGGAGNTQYF. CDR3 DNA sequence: TGTGCCAGCAGTGGTCCTAGCGGGGGGGCCGGGAATACGCAGTATTTT.

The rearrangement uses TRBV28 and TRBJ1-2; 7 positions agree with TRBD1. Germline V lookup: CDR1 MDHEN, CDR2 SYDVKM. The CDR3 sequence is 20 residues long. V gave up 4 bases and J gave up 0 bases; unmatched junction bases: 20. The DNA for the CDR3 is TGTGCCAGCAGTTACGGGACAGCTGCCCTTGTTCCCTTAGCTAACTATGGCTACACCTTC. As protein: CASSYGTAALVPLANYGYTF.

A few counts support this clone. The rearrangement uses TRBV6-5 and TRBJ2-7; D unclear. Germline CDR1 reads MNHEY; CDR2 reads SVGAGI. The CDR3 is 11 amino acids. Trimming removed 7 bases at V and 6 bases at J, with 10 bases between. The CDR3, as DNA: TGTGCCAGCACCCGAGGATTCGAGCAGTACTTC. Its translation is CASTRGFEQYF.

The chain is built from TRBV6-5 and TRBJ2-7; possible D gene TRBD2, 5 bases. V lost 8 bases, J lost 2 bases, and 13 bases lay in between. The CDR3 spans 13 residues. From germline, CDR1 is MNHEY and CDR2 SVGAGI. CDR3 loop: CASRTAGTYEQYF. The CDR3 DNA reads TGTGCCAGCCGAACGGCCGGGACCTACGAGCAGTACTTC.

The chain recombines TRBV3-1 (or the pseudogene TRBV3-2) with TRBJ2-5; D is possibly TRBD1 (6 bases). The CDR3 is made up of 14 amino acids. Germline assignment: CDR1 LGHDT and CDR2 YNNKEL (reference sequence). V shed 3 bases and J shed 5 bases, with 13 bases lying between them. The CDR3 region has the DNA TGTGCCAGCAGCCAGTTAGGGGGTAGCGAGACCCAGTACTTC. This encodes CASSQLGGSETQYF.

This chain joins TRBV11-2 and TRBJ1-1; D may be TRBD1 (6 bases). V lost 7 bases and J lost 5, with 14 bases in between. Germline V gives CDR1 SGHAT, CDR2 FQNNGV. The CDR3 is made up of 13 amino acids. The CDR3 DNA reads TGTGCCAGCATGATACAGGGAAGGACTGAAGCTTTCTTT. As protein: CASMIQGRTEAFF.

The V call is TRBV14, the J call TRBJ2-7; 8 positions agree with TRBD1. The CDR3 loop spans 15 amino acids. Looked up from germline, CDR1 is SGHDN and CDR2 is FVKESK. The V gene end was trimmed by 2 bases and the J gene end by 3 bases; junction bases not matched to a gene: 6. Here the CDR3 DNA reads TGTGCCAGCAGCCAATACGGACAGGGAGACTACGAGCAGTACTTC. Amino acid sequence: CASSQYGQGDYEQYF.

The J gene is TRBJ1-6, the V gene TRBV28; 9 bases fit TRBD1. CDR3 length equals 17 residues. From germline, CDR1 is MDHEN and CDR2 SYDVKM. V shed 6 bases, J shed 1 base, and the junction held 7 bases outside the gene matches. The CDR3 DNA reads TGTGCCAGCAGGGAGGGACAGGGAAGGTCCTATAATTCACCCCTCCACTTT. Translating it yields CASREGQGRSYNSPLHF.

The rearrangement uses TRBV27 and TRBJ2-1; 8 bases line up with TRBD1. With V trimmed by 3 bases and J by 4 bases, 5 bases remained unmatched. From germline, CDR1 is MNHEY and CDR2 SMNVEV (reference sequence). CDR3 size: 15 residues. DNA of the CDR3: TGTGCCAGCAGTTTTAGAGGGACAGGTTACAATGAGCAGTTCTTC. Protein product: CASSFRGTGYNEQFF.

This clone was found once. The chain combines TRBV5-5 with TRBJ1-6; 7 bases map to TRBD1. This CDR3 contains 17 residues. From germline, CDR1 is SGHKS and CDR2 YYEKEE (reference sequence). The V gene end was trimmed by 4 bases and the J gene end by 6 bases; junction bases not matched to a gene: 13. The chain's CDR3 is CASSPLGQGGSNSPLHF. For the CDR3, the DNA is TGTGCCAGCAGCCCGCTTGGGCAGGGGGGTTCTAATTCACCCCTCCACTTT.

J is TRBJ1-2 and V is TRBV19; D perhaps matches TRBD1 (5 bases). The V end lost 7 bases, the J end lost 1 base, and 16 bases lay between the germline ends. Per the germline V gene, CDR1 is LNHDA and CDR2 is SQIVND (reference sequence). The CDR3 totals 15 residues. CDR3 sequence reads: CASNPGVGGNYGYTF. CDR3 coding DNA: TGTGCCAGTAACCCGGGGGTAGGCGGTAACTATGGCTACACCTTC. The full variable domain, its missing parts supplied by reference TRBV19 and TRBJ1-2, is DGGITQSPKYLFRKEGQNVTLSCEQNLNHDAMYWYRQDPGQGLRLIYYSQIVNDFQKGDIAEGYSVSREKKESFPLTVTSAQKNPTAFYLCASNPGVGGNYGYTFGSGTRLTVV.

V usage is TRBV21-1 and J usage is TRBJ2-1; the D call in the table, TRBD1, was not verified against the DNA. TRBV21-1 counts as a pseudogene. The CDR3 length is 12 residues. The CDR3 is CASSKGSQEQFF. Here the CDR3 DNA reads TGTGCCAGCAGCAAAGGTTCACAGGAGCAGTTCTTC.

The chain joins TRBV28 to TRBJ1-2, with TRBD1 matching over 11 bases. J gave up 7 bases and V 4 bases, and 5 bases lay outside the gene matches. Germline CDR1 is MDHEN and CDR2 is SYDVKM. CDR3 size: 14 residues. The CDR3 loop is CASSSPGTGGGYTF. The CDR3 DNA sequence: TGTGCCAGCAGTTCCCCCGGGACAGGGGGTGGCTACACCTTC.

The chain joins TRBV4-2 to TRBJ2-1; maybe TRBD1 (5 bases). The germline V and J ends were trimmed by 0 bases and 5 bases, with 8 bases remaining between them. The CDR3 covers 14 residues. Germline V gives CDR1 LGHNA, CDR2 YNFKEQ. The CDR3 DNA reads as TGTGCCAGCAGCCAAGATAGGGGAAACAATGAGCAGTTCTTC. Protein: CASSQDRGNNEQFF.

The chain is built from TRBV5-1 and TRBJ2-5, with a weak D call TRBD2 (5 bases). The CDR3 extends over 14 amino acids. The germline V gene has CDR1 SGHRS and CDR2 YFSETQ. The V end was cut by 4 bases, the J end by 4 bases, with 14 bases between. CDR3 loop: CASSPGVAGETQYF. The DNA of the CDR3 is TGCGCCAGCAGCCCCGGGGTAGCAGGAGAGACCCAGTACTTC. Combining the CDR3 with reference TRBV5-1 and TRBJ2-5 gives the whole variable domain KAGVTQTPRYLIKTRGQQVTLSCSPISGHRSVSWYQQTPGQGLQFLFEYFSETQRNKGNFPGRFSGRQFSNSRSEMNVSTLELGDSALYLCASSPGVAGETQYFGPGTRLLVL.

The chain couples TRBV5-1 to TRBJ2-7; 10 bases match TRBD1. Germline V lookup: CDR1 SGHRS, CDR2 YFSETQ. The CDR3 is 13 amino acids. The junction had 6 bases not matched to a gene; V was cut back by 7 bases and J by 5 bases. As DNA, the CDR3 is TGCGCCAGCGGCGACAGGGGGCTCAACGAGCAGTACTTC. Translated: CASGDRGLNEQYF. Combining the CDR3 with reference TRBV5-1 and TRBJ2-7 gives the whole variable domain KAGVTQTPRYLIKTRGQQVTLSCSPISGHRSVSWYQQTPGQGLQFLFEYFSETQRNKGNFPGRFSGRQFSNSRSEMNVSTLELGDSALYLCASGDRGLNEQYFGPGTRLTVT.

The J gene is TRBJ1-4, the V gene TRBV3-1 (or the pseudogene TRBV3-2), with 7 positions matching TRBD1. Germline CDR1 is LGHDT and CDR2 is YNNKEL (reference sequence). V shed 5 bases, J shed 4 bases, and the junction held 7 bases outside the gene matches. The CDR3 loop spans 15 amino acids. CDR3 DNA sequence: TGTGCCAGCAGCAAAGGGACAGCTAATAATGAAAAACTGTTTTTT. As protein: CASSKGTANNEKLFF.